Listed below are T cell receptor beta chains from one sample, sequenced in a study of blood T cell repertoires in COVID-19. The assay was immunoSEQ multiplex PCR, and TCRdb's table has in-frame clones only and misses some. Of around 140,000 clones in the sample, around nine tenths were seen once. Sequenced sample: peripheral blood. The receptors were sampled from a man between 65 and 85 years old with active COVID-19. The CDR3 runs from the conserved cysteine through the conserved F or W. D genes are given only for firm matches. Size is stated for part of the rows, as once, few or many counts, or as a class when the clone is expanded.

j_call v_call clone_size d_call cdr3_aa cdr3_nt
TRBJ2-2 TRBV27 once . CASSLYRVSAGELFF TGTGCCAGCAGTTTATACAGGGTCTCGGCCGGGGAGCTGTTTTTT
TRBJ2-3 TRBV18 once . CASSLPADTQYF TGTGCCAGCTCCCTCCCAGCAGATACGCAGTATTTT
TRBJ2-5 TRBV24-1 . . CATSDRSQETQYF TGTGCCACCAGTGACCGGTCCCAAGAGACCCAGTACTTC
TRBJ2-5 TRBV19 . TRBD2 CASSRTSGSQETQYF TGTGCCAGTAGCCGGACTAGCGGGAGTCAAGAGACCCAGTACTTC
TRBJ2-7 TRBV5-5 . TRBD2 CASSLAWAAGGTYEQYF TGTGCCAGCAGCTTAGCGTGGGCCGCGGGAGGAACCTACGAGCAGTACTTC
TRBJ1-1 TRBV7-2 . TRBD1 CASSFKQGAATEAFF TGTGCCAGCAGCTTTAAACAGGGGGCAGCCACTGAAGCTTTCTTT
TRBJ2-5 TRBV28 . . CASSPAWTPQETQYF TGTGCCAGCAGTCCGGCCTGGACACCTCAAGAGACCCAGTACTTC
TRBJ1-1 TRBV11-2 . . CASSLGQNTEAFF TGTGCCAGCAGCTTAGGTCAGAACACTGAAGCTTTCTTT
TRBJ1-2 TRBV5-6 . TRBD1 CASSWDRGEWDGYTF TGTGCCAGCAGCTGGGACAGGGGAGAGTGGGATGGCTACACCTTC
TRBJ2-1 TRBV2 few TRBD2 CASKGGSNEQFF TGTGCCAGCAAGGGAGGGAGCAATGAGCAGTTCTTC
TRBJ1-3 TRBV9 . TRBD1 CASSSRTGESSGNTIYF TGTGCCAGCAGCAGCCGGACAGGGGAGAGCTCTGGAAACACCATATATTTT
TRBJ1-1 TRBV29-1 . TRBD1 CSVDPRTGERTEAFF TGCAGCGTTGACCCTAGGACAGGGGAAAGGACTGAAGCTTTCTTT
TRBJ2-3 TRBV29-1 . TRBD1 CSVEPRTGTGPTDTQYF TGCAGCGTTGAACCCCGTACCGGGACAGGCCCCACAGATACGCAGTATTTT
TRBJ2-1 TRBV2 . TRBD2 CASSPRGLGNEQFF TGTGCCAGCAGTCCCAGGGGACTAGGCAATGAGCAGTTCTTC
TRBJ1-3 TRBV6-6 once . CASSPQRGNGNTIYF TGTGCCAGCAGTCCGCAAAGGGGTAATGGAAACACCATATATTTT
TRBJ1-2 TRBV7-9 . . CASSVSGQNGYTF TGTGCCAGCAGCGTCTCCGGACAGAATGGCTACACCTTC
TRBJ1-1 TRBV19 . . CASTSTGNTEAFF TGTGCCAGTACCTCTACAGGGAACACTGAAGCTTTCTTT
TRBJ2-6 TRBV4-2 . TRBD1 CASSQDWRDRVSGANVLTF TGTGCCAGCAGCCAAGATTGGAGGGACAGGGTCTCTGGGGCCAACGTCCTGACTTTC
TRBJ2-7 TRBV4-1 . TRBD1 CASSSLGQGRDEQYF TGCGCCAGCAGCTCCTTGGGACAGGGGAGAGACGAGCAGTACTTC
TRBJ1-1 TRBV10-1 . . CAHLNTEAFF TGCGCCCACTTGAACACTGAAGCTTTCTTT
TRBJ1-2 TRBV30 once . CAWSVSGGYTF TGTGCCTGGAGTGTTTCGGGTGGCTACACCTTC
TRBJ2-2 TRBV28 . TRBD1 CASSLGTGVPTGELFF TGTGCCAGCAGTTTGGGGACAGGCGTGCCCACCGGGGAGCTGTTTTTT
TRBJ1-1 TRBV5-1 . . CASSLAAGMNTEAFF TGCGCCAGCAGCTTGGCGGCGGGGATGAACACTGAAGCTTTCTTT
TRBJ1-2 TRBV4-2 . . CASSQESNYGYTF TGTGCCAGCAGCCAGGAGAGTAACTATGGCTACACCTTC
TRBJ1-6 TRBV6-5 . . CASSYDSSYNSPLHF TGTGCCAGCAGTTACGACAGCTCCTATAATTCACCCCTCCACTTT
TRBJ2-5 TRBV18 . . CASSPLSGDTETQYF TGTGCCAGCTCACCTCTCTCGGGAGATACGGAGACCCAGTACTTC
TRBJ1-5 TRBV27 once . CASSLSGRGQPQHF TGTGCCAGCAGTTTATCCGGAAGGGGCCAGCCCCAGCATTTT
TRBJ2-1 TRBV6-6 . TRBD2 CASSYSGTSSNEQFF TGTGCCAGCAGTTACTCCGGGACTAGCAGCAATGAGCAGTTCTTC
TRBJ2-1 TRBV29-1 . . CSVEDQTAGSYNEQFF TGCAGCGTTGAAGATCAAACAGCGGGCTCCTACAATGAGCAGTTCTTC
TRBJ2-7 TRBV27 . TRBD1 CASSLASGGNEQYF TGTGCCAGCAGTTTAGCGTCAGGGGGTAACGAGCAGTACTTC
TRBJ2-6 TRBV18 . . CASSPMRPKSSGANVLTF TGTGCCAGCTCACCCATGCGTCCTAAGAGCTCTGGGGCCAACGTCCTGACTTTC
TRBJ2-3 TRBV28 . . CASSLAGSRLTDTQYF TGTGCCAGCAGTTTGGCGGGATCGCGCCTCACAGATACGCAGTATTTT
TRBJ1-5 TRBV25-1 few . CASSESEFYQPQHF TGTGCCAGCAGTGAATCGGAGTTTTATCAGCCCCAGCATTTT
TRBJ2-7 TRBV30 . . CAWSPGLYEQYF TGTGCCTGGAGTCCCGGACTCTACGAGCAGTACTTC
TRBJ1-6 TRBV14 few . CASSRQVPGHYSPLHF TGTGCCAGCAGCCGTCAAGTCCCGGGACACTATTCACCCCTCCACTTT
TRBJ2-3 TRBV24-1 . TRBD2 CATSDARRGDTQYF TGTGCCACCAGTGATGCCCGGCGGGGGGATACGCAGTATTTT
TRBJ1-3 TRBV4-1 once . CASSRTMDSNGNTIYF TGCGCCAGCAGCCGCACGATGGACAGCAACGGAAACACCATATATTTT
TRBJ1-5 TRBV30 . . CAWSVPATGKGQPQHF TGTGCCTGGAGTGTACCCGCCACAGGGAAGGGTCAGCCCCAGCATTTT
TRBJ1-1 TRBV7-2 . . CASSKGGEGVAFF TGTGCCAGCAGTAAGGGGGGGGAGGGAGTAGCTTTCTTT
TRBJ1-4 TRBV24-1 . TRBD1 CATSDPTGGNEKLFF TGTGCCACCAGTGACCCGACAGGGGGTAATGAAAAACTGTTTTTT
TRBJ1-1 TRBV5-6 . . CASSLVRRPQNTEAFF TGTGCCAGCAGCTTGGTCCGGCGGCCTCAGAACACTGAAGCTTTCTTT
TRBJ2-2 TRBV27 . . CASSLRLFRTGELFF TGTGCCAGCAGTCTCCGCCTATTTCGGACCGGGGAGCTGTTTTTT
TRBJ2-7 TRBV5-1 . . CASSPEGTYSSYEQYF TGCGCCAGCAGCCCGGAGGGGACGTATAGCTCCTACGAGCAGTACTTC
TRBJ2-3 TRBV11-3 . . CASSRSGASTDTQYF TGTGCCAGCAGCAGAAGCGGTGCTAGCACAGATACGCAGTATTTT
TRBJ2-2 TRBV7-2 once TRBD1 CASSRDRGVGELFF TGTGCCAGCAGCCGGGACAGGGGAGTAGGGGAGCTGTTTTTT
TRBJ1-1 TRBV18 once TRBD1 CASSDTGGGTEAFF TGTGCCAGCTCAGATACAGGGGGAGGCACTGAAGCTTTCTTT
TRBJ2-5 TRBV5-3 . TRBD2 CARSLGFTSVLKETQYF TGTGCCAGAAGCTTGGGATTTACTAGCGTATTAAAAGAGACCCAGTACTTC
TRBJ1-1 TRBV6-4 . . CASSRGENTEAFF TGTGCCAGCAGTCGGGGGGAGAACACTGAAGCTTTCTTT
TRBJ2-7 TRBV18 . TRBD2 CASSPPNPGGSSYEQYF TGTGCCAGCTCACCACCAAACCCGGGGGGGAGCTCCTACGAGCAGTACTTC
TRBJ2-7 TRBV5-1 . . CASSPGPGSSYEQYF TGCGCCAGCAGCCCCGGACCGGGAAGCTCCTACGAGCAGTACTTC
TRBJ2-2 TRBV5-6 once TRBD1 CASSLVPGGSTGELFF TGTGCCAGCAGCTTGGTGCCAGGGGGCTCCACCGGGGAGCTGTTTTTT
TRBJ2-1 TRBV18 . . CASSPDGQSYNEQFF TGTGCCAGCTCACCTGACGGACAGTCCTACAATGAGCAGTTCTTC